These 12 T cell receptor beta chains came from one sample sequenced in a study of blood T cell repertoires in COVID-19. TCRdb's copy holds only in-frame clones and misses some; the assay was immunoSEQ multiplex PCR. The sample contains 120,000 to 150,000 clones, 75% to 90% of which appear only once. The sample comprised peripheral blood. These TCRs come from a man aged 50 to 59 who had recovered from COVID-19.

V usage is TRBV11-2 and J usage is TRBJ2-7; tentatively, D is TRBD2 (6 bases). Trimming removed 0 bases from V and 4 bases from J, with 16 bases in between. From germline, CDR1 is SGHAT and CDR2 FQNNGV. The CDR3 runs to 16 residues. CDR3 residues: CASSLDLGPRGYEQYF. In DNA, the CDR3 is TGTGCCAGCAGCTTAGATCTGGGGCCCCGGGGGTACGAGCAGTACTTC.

The gene calls are TRBV7-2 and TRBJ1-1; 7 positions match TRBD1. The V and J ends lost 5 bases and 3 bases, in that order; junction bases with no gene match: 9. From germline, CDR1 is SGHTA and CDR2 FQGNSA. This CDR3 is 15 amino acids long. As DNA, the CDR3 is TGTGCCAGCAGCCCCGAGTTGGGGACAGACACTGAAGCTTTCTTT. Its protein is CASSPELGTDTEAFF.

The chain recombines TRBV9 with TRBJ1-1; tentatively, D is TRBD1 (6 bases). V was clipped by 2 bases and J by 0 bases, with 11 bases between them. Germline CDR1 SGDLS, CDR2 YYNGEE. The CDR3 length is 15 residues. In DNA form, the CDR3 reads TGTGCCAGCAGCGTTGCAGGGGCCATGAACACTGAAGCTTTCTTT. Its protein product is CASSVAGAMNTEAFF.

This chain links TRBV6-5 with TRBJ2-7, with D unresolved. V was shortened by 6 bases and J by 2 bases, with 11 bases between the two germline ends. Germline V gene data show CDR1 as MNHEY and CDR2 as SVGAGI. CDR3 length equals 13 residues. CDR3 sequence (DNA): TGTGCCAGCAGGCGTCCGGTCACCTACGAGCAGTACTTC. Translated: CASRRPVTYEQYF.

The CDR3 is CASSLTSGGYRETQYF. DNA of the CDR3: TGCGCCAGCAGCTTGACTAGCGGGGGATACCGAGAGACCCAGTACTTC. This chain links TRBV5-1 with TRBJ2-5; 11 nucleotides agree with TRBD2. The CDR3 sequence is 16 residues long. CDR1 is SGHRS, CDR2 YFSETQ, per germline. The trim removed 1 base at V and 4 bases at J, leaving 6 bases unmatched.

Only a few counts were recorded for this clone. V and J are TRBV15 and TRBJ2-2; 12 positions match TRBD1. The CDR3 consists of 16 residues. With 1 base clipped from V and 6 bases from J, the junction kept 3 bases outside the gene matches. Germline V gene data show CDR1 as LNHNV and CDR2 as YYDKDF (reference sequence). CDR3 sequence (DNA): TGTGCCACCAGCAGAGCCGGGACAGGGGGCCCCGGGGAGCTGTTTTTT. Its protein product is CATSRAGTGGPGELFF.

The chain is built from TRBV5-6 and TRBJ2-3; 9 nucleotides agree with TRBD2. The trim removed 2 bases at V and 1 base at J, leaving 5 bases unmatched. Germline lookup yields CDR1 SGHDT and CDR2 YYEEEE. This CDR3 has 16 amino acids. As DNA, the CDR3 is TGTGCCAGCAGCTTACTTCGACTAGCGGGCACAGATACGCAGTATTTT. It translates to CASSLLRLAGTDTQYF.

This clone has only one observation. The chain has TRBV5-4 and TRBJ1-1, with D perhaps matching TRBD1 (6 bases). The CDR3 runs 13 residues. CDR1 and CDR2 (germline): SGHNT, YYREEE (reference sequence). The V and J ends lost 4 bases and 8 bases respectively, with 15 bases between them. CDR3 sequence (DNA): TGTGCCAGCAGCCAGAAGCCAGGGGAGGAAGCTTTCTTT. Residues: CASSQKPGEEAFF.

The V call is TRBV7-2, the J call TRBJ2-7; 8 nucleotides line up with TRBD1. CDR3 length equals 14 residues. Germline CDR1 SGHTA, CDR2 FQGNSA. Trimming cost V 5 bases and J 2 bases; bases outside gene matches: 5. The CDR3 DNA is TGTGCCAGCAGCCAGCGACAGGGGCCCTACGAGCAGTACTTC. Protein sequence: CASSQRQGPYEQYF.

The chain uses TRBV9 and TRBJ2-5, with TRBD2 matching 8 bases. The CDR3 covers 15 residues. V shed 0 bases and J 4 bases; nucleotides not matched to a gene: 5. Germline V gene sequence: CDR1 SGDLS, CDR2 YYNGEE. CDR3 nucleotide sequence: TGTGCCAGCAGCGTAGTCGGGGGGGCCGCAGAGACCCAGTACTTC. Amino acids: CASSVVGGAAETQYF.

This chain links TRBV7-3 with TRBJ1-1; D is uncertain. CDR1 and CDR2 from the germline V gene are SGHTA and FQGTGA. CDR3 length: 16 residues. V was cut by 2 bases and J by 0 bases, with 13 bases left in between. The CDR3 sequence is CASSLSGRGMNTEAFF. As DNA, the CDR3 is TGTGCCAGCAGCTTATCAGGACGGGGAATGAACACTGAAGCTTTCTTT.

The chain links TRBV5-4 to TRBJ2-7; D perhaps matches TRBD2 (5 bases). Trimming left V 0 bases short and J 2 bases short, with 9 bases between. The CDR3 sequence is 14 residues long. Germline CDR1 SGHNT, CDR2 YYREEE (reference sequence). The CDR3 here is CASSLAGRAYEQYF. The CDR3 nucleotides read TGTGCCAGCAGCTTGGCCGGGCGGGCCTACGAGCAGTACTTC.